In this sample, the clone carrying this T cell receptor (beta chain) turned up many times. The antigen is unknown. The data were taken from a study of identical twins. Study-wide findings and caveats: Abundant cord blood beta clonotypes carried fewer insertions; memory repertoires showed none. Compared with unrelated sharing, twin-shared out-of-frame alpha sequences had more low-probability sequences.

After template switching added a universal primer site, the resulting cDNA carried unique molecular identifiers. One entry per CDR3 protein results from TCRdb running MiXCR on the 5' RACE reads. The sample lists roughly 250,000 distinct CDR3 sequences; approximately 8% were seen once. Germline CDR1 MNHNY, CDR2 SVGAGI (reference sequence). Trimming cost V 0 bases and J 5 bases, with 6 bases left between them. CDR3 size: 13 residues. Separately, the same data were catalogued under a study of yellow fever vaccine responses in identical twins. That study adds: Reportedly, the response of twins' T cells to the vaccine seemed partly convergent, partly personalized.

V is TRBV6-6 and J is TRBJ2-3; the D is unclear. Source material: CD8+ T cells sorted from blood. This TCR was sampled from a woman younger than 30 in good health. The CDR3 DNA reads TGTGCCAGCAGTTACTCCCCCGGAGATACGCAGTATTTT. It yields the protein CASSYSPGDTQYF.